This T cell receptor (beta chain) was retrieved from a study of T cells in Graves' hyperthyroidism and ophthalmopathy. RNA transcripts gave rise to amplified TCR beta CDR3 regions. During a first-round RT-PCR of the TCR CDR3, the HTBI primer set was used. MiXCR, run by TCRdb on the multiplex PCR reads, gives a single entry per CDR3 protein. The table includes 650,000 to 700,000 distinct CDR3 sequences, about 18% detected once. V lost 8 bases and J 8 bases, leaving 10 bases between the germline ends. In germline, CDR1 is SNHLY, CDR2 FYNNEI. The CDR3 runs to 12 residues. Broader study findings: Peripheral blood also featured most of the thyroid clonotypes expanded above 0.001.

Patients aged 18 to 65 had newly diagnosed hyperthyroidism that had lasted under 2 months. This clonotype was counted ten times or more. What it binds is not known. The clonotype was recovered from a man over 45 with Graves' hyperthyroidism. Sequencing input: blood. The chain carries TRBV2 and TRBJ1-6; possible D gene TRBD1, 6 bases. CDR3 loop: CASHREDSPLHF. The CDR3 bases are TGTGCCAGCCACAGGGAGGATTCACCCCTCCACTTT.